Sequencing of this T cell receptor (beta chain) was carried out in a study of blood T cell repertoires in COVID-19. Repertoires were generated with immunoSEQ multiplex PCR, while TCRdb's copy carries only in-frame clones and drops some. Seen here are roughly 93,000 clones, 75% to 90% observed once, and the top ten hold about 1%. The TCR was taken from a human donor in a cohort sampled during active COVID-19. The specimen sequenced was peripheral blood.

The CDR3 DNA follows: TGTGCCAGCAGTCCCCCGGGCCGGGGGTCCTACGAGCAGTACTTC. This encodes CASSPPGRGSYEQYF. The gene calls are TRBV6-5 and TRBJ2-7; TRBD2 might be the D (6 bases). Germline V lookup: CDR1 MNHEY, CDR2 SVGAGI. The CDR3 sequence is 15 residues long. V was clipped by 5 bases and J by 1 base, with 15 bases between them.